A single sample gave rise to the 28 T cell receptor beta chains below, sequenced in a study of shared clonotypes between healthy human individuals. Terminally differentiated effector memory CD45RA+ cells were left out of the naive CD8 fraction, which was CD45RO-negative and positively selected for CCR7. Repertoires were generated with immunoSEQ multiplex PCR, while TCRdb's copy carries only in-frame clones and drops some. The sample holds approximately 590,000 clones, roughly 96% seen once. Specimen: naive CD8+ T cells sorted from blood. These receptors all stem from a woman younger than 45 in good health.

The rearrangement links TRBV7-6 to TRBJ2-7, with D possibly TRBD2 on 6 matching bases. V was cut by 5 bases and J by 1 base, with 15 bases left in between. The germline V gene has CDR1 SGHVS and CDR2 FNYEAQ. The CDR3 consists of 15 residues. The CDR3: CASSPSGGGSYEQYF. The DNA for the CDR3 is TGTGCCAGCAGCCCCTCGGGTGGGGGGTCCTACGAGCAGTACTTC.

This chain uses TRBV7-9 with TRBJ1-2, with a weak D call TRBD1 (5 bases). The germline V gene has CDR1 SEHNR and CDR2 FQNEAQ (reference sequence). Trimming took off 1 base at V and 7 bases at J, with 13 bases between the two ends. This CDR3 region has 14 residues. CDR3 region: CASSLGSGIFGYTF. The CDR3 DNA reads TGTGCCAGCAGCTTAGGGTCAGGGATTTTTGGCTACACCTTC.

The rearrangement joins TRBV19 to TRBJ2-7; 7 bases are shared with TRBD1. Germline lookup yields CDR1 LNHDA and CDR2 SQIVND (reference sequence). The CDR3 is 12 amino acids. V shed 4 bases, J shed 3 bases, and the junction held 0 bases outside the gene matches. The CDR3 loop reads CASSTGGYEQYF. CDR3 coding DNA: TGTGCCAGTAGTACAGGGGGCTACGAGCAGTACTTC.

A word on this clone: The same CDR3 is also encoded by other DNA sequences in this sample. The chain combines TRBV11-2 with TRBJ2-7; D is undetermined. The CDR3 extends over 13 amino acids. Looked up from germline, CDR1 is SGHAT and CDR2 is FQNNGV. Trimming cost V 0 bases and J 1 base, with 4 bases left between them. This CDR3 is CASSLDSSYEQYF. The CDR3 region has the DNA TGTGCCAGCAGCTTAGATTCGTCCTACGAGCAGTACTTC.

This clone was picked up one time. This chain links TRBV6-1 with TRBJ2-5; 7 bases line up with TRBD1. The germline V gene encodes CDR1 MNHNS and CDR2 SASEGT. This CDR3 is built from 15 residues. Trimming at V came to 2 bases and at J to 0 bases, leaving 3 bases not matched to a gene. The CDR3 region is CASSERQGYQETQYF. The DNA for the CDR3 is TGTGCCAGCAGTGAACGACAGGGTTACCAAGAGACCCAGTACTTC.

The chain carries TRBV9 and TRBJ2-1, with TRBD2 identical over 8 bases. CDR1 is SGDLS and CDR2 is YYNGEE in the germline V gene. Trimming removed 4 bases from V and 9 bases from J; junction bases left unmatched: 6. CDR3 length: 13 residues. The CDR3 DNA reads as TGTGCCAGCAGCCCGGGGGGGGCCATTGAGCAGTTCTTC. Translated: CASSPGGAIEQFF.

The chain couples TRBV2 to TRBJ1-2; the D is unclear. V dropped 7 bases and J dropped 2 bases, with 11 bases sitting between them. The CDR3 consists of 13 residues. Germline CDR1 SNHLY, CDR2 FYNNEI. The CDR3 reads CASNLGPNYGYTF. The DNA of the CDR3 is TGTGCCAGCAACCTGGGCCCGAACTATGGCTACACCTTC.

The DNA of the CDR3 is TGTGCCAGCAGTGAAGCGAGTTGGCCAATTGGTGGGGCCCAAGAGACCCAGTACTTC. It yields the protein CASSEASWPIGGAQETQYF. V and J are TRBV6-1 and TRBJ2-5, with a weak D call TRBD1 (5 bases). CDR1 MNHNS and CDR2 SASEGT come from the germline V gene. V lost 0 bases to trimming and J lost 1 base, with 21 bases between them. The CDR3 extends over 19 amino acids.

The rearrangement uses TRBV5-5 and TRBJ2-7; possibly TRBD1 or TRBD2 for D (6 bases each). Germline V gene sequence: CDR1 SGHKS, CDR2 YYEKEE (reference sequence). The CDR3 sequence is 15 residues long. V was trimmed by 6 bases and J by 2 bases, leaving 18 bases between them. The CDR3 is CASIHHREDPYEQYF. The CDR3 DNA reads as TGTGCCAGCATCCACCACAGGGAGGATCCCTACGAGCAGTACTTC. The full variable domain, completed using reference TRBV5-5 and TRBJ2-7, is DAGVTQSPTHLIKTRGQQVTLRCSPISGHKSVSWYQQVLGQGPQFIFQYYEKEERGRGNFPDRFSARQFPNYSSELNVNALLLGDSALYLCASIHHREDPYEQYFGPGTRLTVT.

This sequence joins TRBV19 and TRBJ1-5; D not certain. Germline-derived CDR1 and CDR2 are LNHDA and SQIVND (reference sequence). Trimming removed 0 bases at V and 4 bases at J, with 1 base between. The CDR3 sequence is 12 residues long. The CDR3 DNA follows: TGTGCCAGTAGTATAGAGAATCAGCCCCAGCATTTT. Amino acid sequence: CASSIENQPQHF. The complete variable domain, with remaining parts taken from reference TRBV19 and TRBJ1-5, reads DGGITQSPKYLFRKEGQNVTLSCEQNLNHDAMYWYRQDPGQGLRLIYYSQIVNDFQKGDIAEGYSVSREKKESFPLTVTSAQKNPTAFYLCASSIENQPQHFGDGTRLSIL.

The V and J genes are TRBV5-4 and TRBJ2-2, with D perhaps TRBD1 or TRBD2 (5 bases each). Germline CDR1 and CDR2: SGHNT and YYREEE (reference sequence). Trimming shortened V by 3 bases and J by 0 bases, and 9 bases separated the two germline ends. The CDR3 contains 15 residues. CDR3 sequence reads: CASSSGPPNTGELFF. The DNA for the CDR3 is TGTGCCAGCAGCTCGGGACCGCCGAACACCGGGGAGCTGTTTTTT. Combining the CDR3 with reference TRBV5-4 and TRBJ2-2 gives the whole variable domain ETGVTQSPTHLIKTRGQQVTLRCSSQSGHNTVSWYQQALGQGPQFIFQYYREEENGRGNFPPRFSGLQFPNYSSELNVNALELDDSALYLCASSSGPPNTGELFFGEGSRLTVL.

The V gene is TRBV7-8, the J gene TRBJ1-4, with D unclear. CDR3 length: 13 amino acids. Germline V gene lookup returns CDR1 SGHVS and CDR2 FQNEAQ. Trimming pared 1 base from V and 12 bases from J, leaving 12 bases between. The CDR3 region is CASSLDVRGELFF. DNA of the CDR3: TGTGCCAGCAGCTTAGATGTTAGAGGTGAACTGTTTTTT.

The chain combines TRBV27 with TRBJ1-2; possible D gene TRBD1, 5 bases. The germline CDR1 and CDR2 sequences are MNHEY and SMNVEV (reference sequence). V was cut by 3 bases and J by 8 bases, with 13 bases left in between. The CDR3 is made up of 13 amino acids. The CDR3 sequence is CASSLAAGQGYTF. The CDR3 DNA is TGTGCCAGCAGTTTGGCCGCAGGGCAAGGCTACACCTTC.

The CDR3 coding sequence is TGCGCCAGCAGCCAAGATCTTTGGCCCACAACTAATGAAAAACTGTTTTTT. This encodes CASSQDLWPTTNEKLFF. The chain combines TRBV4-1 with TRBJ1-4; no clear D gene. V was trimmed by 0 bases and J by 0 bases, leaving 11 bases between them. This CDR3 is built from 17 residues. The germline gives CDR1 MGHRA, CDR2 YSYEKL.

This clone was recorded once. J is TRBJ2-1 and V is TRBV19; 11 positions agree with TRBD2. Germline V gene lookup returns CDR1 LNHDA and CDR2 SQIVND (reference sequence). The CDR3 loop spans 15 amino acids. V shed 4 bases, J shed 8 bases, and the junction held 7 bases outside the gene matches. The CDR3 is CASSKTSGVGDEQFF. DNA of the CDR3: TGTGCCAGTAGTAAGACTAGCGGGGTTGGTGATGAGCAGTTCTTC.

As to this clone: This same CDR3 is encoded by further DNA sequences in the sample. In DNA, the CDR3 is TGTGCCAGCAGGAGCTCCTACGAGCAGTACTTC. Translation: CASRSSYEQYF. V and J are TRBV27 and TRBJ2-7; D gene uncertain. The germline CDR1 and CDR2 sequences are MNHEY and SMNVEV (reference sequence). The CDR3 is made up of 11 amino acids. Trimming removed 6 bases from V and 0 bases from J, with 3 bases in between.

The chain uses TRBV19 and TRBJ1-5; 7 bases align to TRBD1. Germline CDR1 is LNHDA and CDR2 is SQIVND (reference sequence). There are 14 residues in the CDR3. V lost 5 bases to trimming and J lost 3 bases; unmatched junction nucleotides: 4. The CDR3 sequence is CASSPTGFNQPQHF. The CDR3 DNA is TGTGCCAGTAGTCCGACAGGGTTCAATCAGCCCCAGCATTTT.

J is TRBJ2-7 and V is TRBV5-1; D gene ambiguous. Deletions cut 0 bases from V and 2 bases from J, with 15 bases between. The length of the CDR3 is 16 residues. CDR1 and CDR2 from the germline V gene are SGHRS and YFSETQ. The CDR3 reads CASSLVAGETPYEQYF. DNA of the CDR3: TGCGCCAGCAGCTTGGTAGCAGGTGAGACCCCCTACGAGCAGTACTTC.

The chain has TRBV5-1 and TRBJ2-1; 9 positions agree with TRBD2. Unmatched junction bases numbered 1, after V lost 3 bases and J lost 6 bases. This CDR3 comprises 13 residues. CDR1 is SGHRS and CDR2 is YFSETQ in the germline V gene. This chain's CDR3 is CASSSTSGNEQFF. The CDR3 DNA reads as TGCGCCAGCAGCTCGACTAGCGGCAATGAGCAGTTCTTC.

The genes are TRBV5-6 and TRBJ2-1; 11 bases are shared with TRBD2. Germline trimming cut 0 bases from V and 4 bases from J; bases unmatched to any gene: 6. Germline V lookup: CDR1 SGHDT, CDR2 YYEEEE. This CDR3 has 17 amino acids. The CDR3 region is CASSLGLAGGKYNEQFF. For the CDR3, the DNA is TGTGCCAGCAGCTTGGGGCTAGCGGGAGGCAAGTACAATGAGCAGTTCTTC.

The chain uses TRBV6-6 and TRBJ1-4; 8 bases fit TRBD1. The CDR3 extends over 15 amino acids. Trimming removed 5 bases from V and 3 bases from J; junction bases left unmatched: 5. Germline loops: CDR1 MNHNY, CDR2 SVGAGI (reference sequence). The CDR3 DNA reads as TGTGCCAGCAGTCCCGAGACAGGGGCTAATGAAAAACTGTTTTTT. Its protein product is CASSPETGANEKLFF.

The CDR3 reads CASSNPWSGANVLTF. In DNA, the CDR3 is TGTGCCAGCAGCAATCCGTGGTCTGGGGCCAACGTCCTGACTTTC. The chain joins TRBV28 to TRBJ2-6; D gene unclear. Germline CDR1 reads MDHEN; CDR2 reads SYDVKM. V was clipped by 6 bases and J by 1 base, with 10 bases between them. The CDR3 sequence is 15 residues long. Looking up the rest from reference TRBV28 and TRBJ2-6 gives the full variable domain: DVKVTQSSRYLVKRTGEKVFLECVQDMDHENMFWYRQDPGLGLRLIYFSYDVKMKEKGDIPEGYSVSREKKERFSLILESASTNQTSMYLCASSNPWSGANVLTFGAGSRLTVL.

The rearrangement links TRBV7-2 to TRBJ2-1; no firm D call. CDR1 and CDR2 from the germline V gene are SGHTA and FQGNSA. The CDR3 has 14 amino acids. V shed 1 base and J shed 7 bases, with 11 bases lying between them. The CDR3: CASSLELTGNEQFF. The CDR3 DNA reads as TGTGCCAGCAGCTTAGAGCTGACTGGGAATGAGCAGTTCTTC. The complete variable domain, with remaining parts taken from reference TRBV7-2 and TRBJ2-1, reads GAGVSQSPSNKVTEKGKDVELRCDPISGHTALYWYRQSLGQGLEFLIYFQGNSAPDKSGLPSDRFSAERTGGSVSTLTIQRTQQEDSAVYLCASSLELTGNEQFFGPGTRLTVL.

This clone was observed once. The rearrangement links TRBV7-9 to TRBJ2-3; 13 bases are a match to TRBD2. The length of the CDR3 is 18 residues. Per germline, CDR1 SEHNR and CDR2 FQNEAQ (reference sequence). The junction had 13 bases not matched to a gene; V was cut back by 5 bases and J by 5 bases. The CDR3 DNA sequence: TGTGCCAGCAGCCAACCGGGACTAGCGGGACCACAAGGAGATACGCAGTATTTT. This translates into CASSQPGLAGPQGDTQYF.

The genes are TRBV7-9 and TRBJ2-1, with 7 bases that match TRBD1. Trimming took 5 bases from V and 0 from J; bases not matched to a gene: 10. The CDR3 totals 17 residues. Germline lookup yields CDR1 SEHNR and CDR2 FQNEAQ (reference sequence). In DNA form, the CDR3 reads TGTGCCAGCAGCCCACGCAGGGGGTACTCCTCCTACAATGAGCAGTTCTTC. It is translated as CASSPRRGYSSYNEQFF.

This chain joins TRBV14 and TRBJ2-1; a weak D match, TRBD1 (6 bases). From germline, CDR1 is SGHDN and CDR2 FVKESK. The CDR3 runs to 14 residues. The V gene lost 2 bases and the J gene lost 4 bases, with 9 bases spanning the gap. The CDR3 sequence: CASSQQGTYNEQFF. Written as DNA, the CDR3 is TGTGCCAGCAGCCAACAGGGGACATACAATGAGCAGTTCTTC.

The J gene is TRBJ2-1, the V gene TRBV29-1; the D is unclear. Germline values: CDR1 SQVTM, CDR2 ANQGSEA. Trimming left V 6 bases short and J 10 bases short, with 13 bases between. This CDR3 has 11 residues. DNA of the CDR3: TGCAGCGTGAATGAAGTAGGCGAGCAGTTCTTC. The encoded protein is CSVNEVGEQFF.

V and J are TRBV5-6 and TRBJ1-4; D gene unclear. Germline loops: CDR1 SGHDT, CDR2 YYEEEE. This CDR3 contains 17 residues. V was trimmed by 4 bases and J by 0 bases, leaving 16 bases between them. The CDR3 DNA reads as TGTGCCAGCAGCCGCCCTGGATCCGATACAACTAATGAAAAACTGTTTTTT. The encoded protein is CASSRPGSDTTNEKLFF. Looking up the rest from reference TRBV5-6 and TRBJ1-4 gives the full variable domain: DAGVTQSPTHLIKTRGQQVTLRCSPKSGHDTVSWYQQALGQGPQFIFQYYEEEERQRGNFPDRFSGHQFPNYSSELNVNALLLGDSALYLCASSRPGSDTTNEKLFFGSGTQLSVL.